In its sample, the clone carrying this TCR beta chain ranks as medium-sized. The antigen remains unidentified. The data were obtained in a study of early T cells in non-severe SARS-CoV-2 infection. Study-level information: It was bulk RNA from unsorted whole blood that was sequenced, and the chains were unpaired. General study findings and limits: Comparison of clonotypes with VDJdb favored anti-spike CD8 responses while missing private and CD4 specificities.

Trimming left V 4 bases short and J 0 bases short, with 10 bases between. Germline V gene data show CDR1 as MNHEY and CDR2 as SVGEGT. The CDR3 loop spans 15 amino acids. Individual cDNA molecules each received unique molecular identifiers attached to them. MiXCR, applied by TCRdb to the 5' RACE reads, yields one record per CDR3 protein. The data contain about 44,000 distinct CDR3 sequences, about 6% of them singletons. The origin of this receptor is an adult who was a healthcare worker with PCR-confirmed SARS-CoV-2 infection or an uninfected control (not recorded which). Sequences were derived from whole blood, sampled at baseline. The chain recombines TRBV6-2 or TRBV6-3 with TRBJ2-1; D is possibly TRBD2 (6 bases). This CDR3 reads CASSWVGSSYNEQFF. The CDR3 DNA is TGTGCCAGCAGTTGGGTCGGGAGCTCCTACAATGAGCAGTTCTTC.